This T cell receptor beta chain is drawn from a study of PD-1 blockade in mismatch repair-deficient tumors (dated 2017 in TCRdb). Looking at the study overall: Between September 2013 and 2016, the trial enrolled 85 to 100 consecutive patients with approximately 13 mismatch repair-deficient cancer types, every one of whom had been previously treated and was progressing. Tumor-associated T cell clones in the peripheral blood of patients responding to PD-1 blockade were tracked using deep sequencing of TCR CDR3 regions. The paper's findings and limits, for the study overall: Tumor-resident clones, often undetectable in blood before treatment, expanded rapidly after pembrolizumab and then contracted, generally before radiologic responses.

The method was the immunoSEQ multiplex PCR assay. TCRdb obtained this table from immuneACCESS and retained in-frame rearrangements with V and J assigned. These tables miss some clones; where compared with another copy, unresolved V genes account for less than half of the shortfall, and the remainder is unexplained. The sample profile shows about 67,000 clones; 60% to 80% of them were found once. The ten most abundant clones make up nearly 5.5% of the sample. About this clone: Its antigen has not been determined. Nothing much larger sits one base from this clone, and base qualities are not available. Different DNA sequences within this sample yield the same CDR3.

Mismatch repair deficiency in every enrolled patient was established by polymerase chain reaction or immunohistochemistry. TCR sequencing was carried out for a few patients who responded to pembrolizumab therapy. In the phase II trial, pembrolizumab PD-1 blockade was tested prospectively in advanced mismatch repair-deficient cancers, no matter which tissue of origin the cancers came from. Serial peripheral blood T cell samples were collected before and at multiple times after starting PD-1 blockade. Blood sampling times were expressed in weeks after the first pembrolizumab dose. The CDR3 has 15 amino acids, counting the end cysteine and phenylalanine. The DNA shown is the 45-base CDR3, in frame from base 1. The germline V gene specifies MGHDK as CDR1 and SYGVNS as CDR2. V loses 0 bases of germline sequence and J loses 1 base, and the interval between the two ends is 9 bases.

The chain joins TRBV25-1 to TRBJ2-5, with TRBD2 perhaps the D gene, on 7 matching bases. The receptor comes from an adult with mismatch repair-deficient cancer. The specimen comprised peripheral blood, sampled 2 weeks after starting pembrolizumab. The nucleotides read TGTGCCAGCAGTGAATATGGGGGGGCCCAAGAGACCCAGTACTTC. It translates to CASSEYGGAQETQYF.